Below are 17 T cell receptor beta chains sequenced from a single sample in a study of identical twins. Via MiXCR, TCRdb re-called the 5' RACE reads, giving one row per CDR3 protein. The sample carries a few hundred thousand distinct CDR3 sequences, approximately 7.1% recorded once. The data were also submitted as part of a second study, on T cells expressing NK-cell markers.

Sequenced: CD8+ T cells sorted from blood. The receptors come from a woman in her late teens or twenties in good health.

This CDR3 is CASSEAATSTDTQYF. CDR3 coding DNA: TGTGCCAGCAGTGAAGCAGCGACGAGCACAGATACGCAGTATTTT. This sequence joins TRBV2 and TRBJ2-3; D is unresolved. The germline gives CDR1 SNHLY, CDR2 FYNNEI. The CDR3 is 15 residues long. Trimming stripped 0 bases from V and 0 bases from J, with 7 bases between. Full variable domain (outside the CDR3, taken from reference TRBV2 and TRBJ2-3): EPEVTQTPSHQVTQMGQEVILRCVPISNHLYFYWYRQILGQKVEFLVSFYNNEISEKSEIFDDQFSVERPDGSNFTLKIRSTKLEDSAMYFCASSEAATSTDTQYFGPGTRLTVL.

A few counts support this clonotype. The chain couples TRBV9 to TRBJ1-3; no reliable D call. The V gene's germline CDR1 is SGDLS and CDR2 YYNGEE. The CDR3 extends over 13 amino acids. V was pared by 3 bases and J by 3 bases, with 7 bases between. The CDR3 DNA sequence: TGTGCCAGCAGCGGAAGCCGTGGAAACACCATATATTTT. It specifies CASSGSRGNTIYF.

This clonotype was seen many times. CDR3 in amino acids: CASSQDPGSGANVLTF. DNA for the CDR3: TGTGCCAGCAGCCAAGACCCCGGCTCTGGGGCCAACGTCCTGACTTTC. The chain couples TRBV3-1 to TRBJ2-6; D is undetermined. CDR1 is LGHDT, CDR2 YNNKEL, per germline (reference sequence). This CDR3 is built from 16 residues. The V and J ends lost 0 bases and 0 bases respectively, with 6 bases between them.

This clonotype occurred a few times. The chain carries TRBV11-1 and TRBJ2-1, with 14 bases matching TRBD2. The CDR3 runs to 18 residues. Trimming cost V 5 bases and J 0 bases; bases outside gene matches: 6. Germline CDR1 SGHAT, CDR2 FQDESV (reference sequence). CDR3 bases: TGTGCCAGCAGCCAGGGACTAGCGGGAGACTTCTCCTACAATGAGCAGTTCTTC. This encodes CASSQGLAGDFSYNEQFF.

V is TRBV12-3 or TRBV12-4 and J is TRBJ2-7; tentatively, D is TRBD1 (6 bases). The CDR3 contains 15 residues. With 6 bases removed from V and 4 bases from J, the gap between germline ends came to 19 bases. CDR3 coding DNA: TGTGCCAGCAGCCGACGACAGGAGCCGCTTTACGAGCAGTACTTC. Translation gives CASSRRQEPLYEQYF.

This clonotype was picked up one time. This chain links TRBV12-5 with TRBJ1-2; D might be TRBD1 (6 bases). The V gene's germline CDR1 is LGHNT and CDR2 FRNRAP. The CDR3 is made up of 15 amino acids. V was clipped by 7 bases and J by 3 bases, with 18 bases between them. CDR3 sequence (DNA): TGTGCTAGTGCCGCCCCGGACAGTAATCACTATGGCTACACCTTC. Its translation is CASAAPDSNHYGYTF.

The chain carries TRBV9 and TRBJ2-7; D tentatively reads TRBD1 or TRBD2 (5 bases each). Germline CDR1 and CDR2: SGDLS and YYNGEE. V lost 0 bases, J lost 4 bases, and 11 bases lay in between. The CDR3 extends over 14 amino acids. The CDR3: CASSVAGADYEQYF. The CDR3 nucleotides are TGTGCCAGCAGCGTAGCCGGGGCGGATTACGAGCAGTACTTC.

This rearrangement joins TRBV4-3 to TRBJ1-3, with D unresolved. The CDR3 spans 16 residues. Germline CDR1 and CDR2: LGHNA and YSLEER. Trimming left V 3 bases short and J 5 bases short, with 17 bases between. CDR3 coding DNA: TGCGCCAGCAGCCATTTCTCCGACGGCCTCAGAAACACCATATATTTT. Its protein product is CASSHFSDGLRNTIYF.

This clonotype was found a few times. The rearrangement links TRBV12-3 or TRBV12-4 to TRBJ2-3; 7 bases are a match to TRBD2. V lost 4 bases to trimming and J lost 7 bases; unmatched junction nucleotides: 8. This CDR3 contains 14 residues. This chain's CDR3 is CASSSGGALHTQYF. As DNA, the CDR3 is TGTGCCAGCAGTTCGGGGGGAGCCCTTCATACGCAGTATTTT.

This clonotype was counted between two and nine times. CDR3 in DNA: TGTGCCAGCAGCGGACAGGGCAATCTCTTGAACAATGAGCAGTTCTTC. It specifies CASSGQGNLLNNEQFF. This chain connects TRBV7-2 to TRBJ2-1, with 8 bases fitting TRBD1. The CDR3 has 16 amino acids. V lost 5 bases, J lost 5 bases, and 11 bases stayed unmatched. The germline CDR1 and CDR2 sequences are SGHTA and FQGNSA.

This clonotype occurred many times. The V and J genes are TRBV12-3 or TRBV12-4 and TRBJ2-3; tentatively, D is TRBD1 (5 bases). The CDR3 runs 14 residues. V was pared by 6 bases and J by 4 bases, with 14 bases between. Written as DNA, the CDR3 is TGTGCCAGCAGCGACACAGGAGACCCAGATACGCAGTATTTT. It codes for CASSDTGDPDTQYF.

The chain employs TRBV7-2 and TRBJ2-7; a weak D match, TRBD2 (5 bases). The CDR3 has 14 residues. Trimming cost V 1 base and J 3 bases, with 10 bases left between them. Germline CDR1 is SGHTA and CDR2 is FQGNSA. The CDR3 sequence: CASSLVRENYEQYF. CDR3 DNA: TGTGCCAGCAGCTTAGTTCGGGAAAACTACGAGCAGTACTTC.

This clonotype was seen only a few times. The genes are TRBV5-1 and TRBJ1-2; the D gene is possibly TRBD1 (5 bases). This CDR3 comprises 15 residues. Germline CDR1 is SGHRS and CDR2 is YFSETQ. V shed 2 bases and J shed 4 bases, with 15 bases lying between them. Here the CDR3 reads CASSFLGGESYGYTF. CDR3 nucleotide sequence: TGCGCCAGCAGCTTTTTGGGGGGTGAGAGCTATGGCTACACCTTC.

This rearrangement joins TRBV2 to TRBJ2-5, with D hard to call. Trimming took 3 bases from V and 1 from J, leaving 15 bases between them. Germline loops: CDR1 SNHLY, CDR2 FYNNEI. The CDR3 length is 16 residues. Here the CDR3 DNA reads TGTGCCAGCAGTGACCCCCCGGTACCGACCCAAGAGACCCAGTACTTC. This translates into CASSDPPVPTQETQYF.

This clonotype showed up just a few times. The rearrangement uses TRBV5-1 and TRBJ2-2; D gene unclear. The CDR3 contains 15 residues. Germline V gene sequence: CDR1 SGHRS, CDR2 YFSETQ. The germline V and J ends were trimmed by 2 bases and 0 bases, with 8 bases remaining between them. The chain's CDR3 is CASSFGDTNTGELFF. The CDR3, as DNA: TGCGCCAGCAGCTTCGGAGATACGAACACCGGGGAGCTGTTTTTT. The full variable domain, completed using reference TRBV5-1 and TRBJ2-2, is KAGVTQTPRYLIKTRGQQVTLSCSPISGHRSVSWYQQTPGQGLQFLFEYFSETQRNKGNFPGRFSGRQFSNSRSEMNVSTLELGDSALYLCASSFGDTNTGELFFGEGSRLTVL.

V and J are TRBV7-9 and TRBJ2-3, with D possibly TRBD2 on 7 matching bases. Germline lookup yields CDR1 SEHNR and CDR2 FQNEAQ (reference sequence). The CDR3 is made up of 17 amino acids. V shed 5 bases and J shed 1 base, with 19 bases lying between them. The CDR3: CASSPYLGGRGTDTQYF. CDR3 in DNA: TGTGCCAGCAGCCCGTACTTGGGGGGGCGGGGCACAGATACGCAGTATTTT.

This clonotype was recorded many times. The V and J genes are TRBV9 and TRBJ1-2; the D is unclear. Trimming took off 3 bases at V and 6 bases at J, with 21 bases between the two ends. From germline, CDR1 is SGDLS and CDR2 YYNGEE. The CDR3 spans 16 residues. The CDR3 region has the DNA TGTGCCAGCAGCGCCCCCGCCTCTGGGGTTGTTCATGGCTACACCTTC. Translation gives CASSAPASGVVHGYTF.